This entry lists 21 T cell receptor beta chains sequenced from one sample in a study of OX40 agonist ivuxolimab in advanced cancers. Some clones are missing from TCRdb's copy, which holds only in-frame ones; the method was immunoSEQ multiplex PCR. The sample has some 110,000 clones; just under 95% are singletons. Sequencing used CD4+ or CD8+ T cells sorted from blood, obtained in a trial of the OX40 agonist ivuxolimab. These receptors were taken from an adult with an advanced solid tumor such as melanoma, head and neck, liver or kidney cancer.

The rearrangement links TRBV2 to TRBJ1-5, with D unresolved. CDR3 length: 13 residues. Trimming took off 5 bases at V and 3 bases at J, with 8 bases between the two ends. Per germline, CDR1 SNHLY and CDR2 FYNNEI. CDR3 nucleotide sequence: TGTGCCAGCAGTCCAGGACTCAATCAGCCCCAGCATTTT. Translation gives CASSPGLNQPQHF.

The chain is built from TRBV13 and TRBJ2-7, with 14 bases matching TRBD2. The CDR3 contains 15 residues. The V gene's germline CDR1 is PRHDT and CDR2 FYEKMQ (reference sequence). V shed 5 bases, J shed 6 bases, and the junction held 6 bases outside the gene matches. CDR3 protein: CASSAPTSGRAEQYF. For the CDR3, the DNA is TGTGCCAGCAGCGCACCGACTAGCGGGAGGGCCGAGCAGTACTTC.

This chain joins TRBV5-1 and TRBJ2-3, with D perhaps assigned TRBD1 or TRBD2 (5 bases each). The CDR3 has 17 amino acids. Looked up from germline, CDR1 is SGHRS and CDR2 is YFSETQ. V was cut by 4 bases and J by 0 bases, with 18 bases left in between. For the CDR3, the DNA is TGCGCCAGCAGCCTATCTAGAGGGGCCTCTAGCACAGATACGCAGTATTTT. This translates into CASSLSRGASSTDTQYF. The full variable domain, with the rest looked up from reference TRBV5-1 and TRBJ2-3, is KAGVTQTPRYLIKTRGQQVTLSCSPISGHRSVSWYQQTPGQGLQFLFEYFSETQRNKGNFPGRFSGRQFSNSRSEMNVSTLELGDSALYLCASSLSRGASSTDTQYFGPGTRLTVL.

The J gene is TRBJ1-2, the V gene TRBV28, with D possibly matching TRBD1 (5 bases). Germline loops: CDR1 MDHEN, CDR2 SYDVKM. The V end was cut by 2 bases, the J end by 3 bases, with 13 bases between. This CDR3 comprises 15 residues. The CDR3 here is CASSLISGTDYGYTF. For the CDR3, the DNA is TGTGCCAGCAGTTTAATATCTGGGACGGACTATGGCTACACCTTC.

V is TRBV7-2 and J is TRBJ2-1; TRBD2 matches at 8 bases. This CDR3 region has 15 residues. In germline, CDR1 is SGHTA, CDR2 FQGNSA. Losses at the gene ends were 4 bases for V and 4 bases for J; bases not matched to a gene: 6. CDR3 amino acids: CASSYSGVGYNEQFF. As DNA, the CDR3 is TGTGCCAGCAGCTATAGCGGGGTGGGTTACAATGAGCAGTTCTTC.

The CDR3 DNA reads as TGTGCCAGCAGCTTGCTTCAGGCCACCTACAATGAGCAGTTCTTC. Translation gives CASSLLQATYNEQFF. V gene TRBV5-5 combines with J gene TRBJ2-1; no clear D. Trimming left V 1 base short and J 2 bases short, with 10 bases between. This CDR3 region has 15 residues. The V gene's germline CDR1 is SGHKS and CDR2 YYEKEE (reference sequence).

V usage is TRBV4-1 and J usage is TRBJ1-1; 8 nucleotides align to TRBD1. Germline V CDR1 and CDR2: MGHRA, YSYEKL. V dropped 3 bases and J dropped 5; count of bases not matched to a gene: 11. CDR3 length equals 16 residues. The CDR3 bases are TGCGCCAGCAGCCACCTTGGGGGCAGGGGGCTTACTGAAGCTTTCTTT. The encoded protein is CASSHLGGRGLTEAFF.

The chain carries TRBV19 and TRBJ1-2, with 8 bases fitting TRBD1. V lost 6 bases, J lost 2 bases, and 8 bases stayed unmatched. CDR1 is LNHDA and CDR2 is SQIVND in the germline V gene (reference sequence). CDR3 size: 15 residues. The CDR3 bases are TGTGCCAGTAGCCCCGGGGACAGGCAGAACTATGGCTACACCTTC. Protein sequence: CASSPGDRQNYGYTF. The full variable domain, its missing parts supplied by reference TRBV19 and TRBJ1-2, is DGGITQSPKYLFRKEGQNVTLSCEQNLNHDAMYWYRQDPGQGLRLIYYSQIVNDFQKGDIAEGYSVSREKKESFPLTVTSAQKNPTAFYLCASSPGDRQNYGYTFGSGTRLTVV.

The rearrangement joins TRBV7-9 to TRBJ1-2, with D perhaps matching TRBD1 (6 bases). Germline CDR1 SEHNR, CDR2 FQNEAQ (reference sequence). Trimming took 3 bases from V and 3 from J, leaving 11 bases between them. This CDR3 is 14 amino acids long. DNA for the CDR3: TGTGCCAGCAGCTTTGACAGGAGGGACTATGGCTACACCTTC. Protein product: CASSFDRRDYGYTF.

The V and J genes are TRBV5-1 and TRBJ2-3; 10 bases fit TRBD1. The length of the CDR3 is 16 residues. The ends lost 0 bases at V and 6 bases at J; junction bases unmatched: 7. CDR1 is SGHRS and CDR2 is YFSETQ in the germline V gene. The CDR3 loop reads CASSLAGTGEPDTQYF. The CDR3 DNA follows: TGCGCCAGCAGCTTGGCTGGGACAGGGGAACCCGATACGCAGTATTTT.

The V and J genes are TRBV25-1 and TRBJ1-5, with D maybe TRBD1 (5 bases). Germline V gene data show CDR1 as MGHDK and CDR2 as SYGVNS. This CDR3 contains 15 residues. Trimming shortened V by 6 bases and J by 2 bases, and 14 bases separated the two germline ends. The CDR3 region is CASSGGGSGNQPQHF. Written as DNA, the CDR3 is TGTGCCAGCAGCGGGGGAGGGTCCGGCAATCAGCCCCAGCATTTT.

This chain links TRBV10-3 with TRBJ1-1; possibly TRBD1 for D (5 bases). The CDR3 totals 15 residues. The V gene's germline CDR1 is ENHRY and CDR2 SYGVKD. V lost 7 bases and J lost 6, with 21 bases in between. The CDR3 sequence is CAIKEGWSGAAEAFF. The CDR3 DNA reads TGTGCCATCAAAGAGGGATGGAGCGGGGCAGCTGAAGCTTTCTTT.

This rearrangement joins TRBV7-2 to TRBJ2-3; 7 positions match TRBD1. The CDR3 loop spans 14 amino acids. The V gene's germline CDR1 is SGHTA and CDR2 FQGNSA. Losses at the gene ends were 4 bases for V and 4 bases for J; bases not matched to a gene: 5. The CDR3: CASSSRDRSDTQYF. The CDR3 nucleotides are TGTGCCAGCAGCTCTCGGGACAGATCAGATACGCAGTATTTT.

The chain links TRBV28 to TRBJ1-1; 8 bases map to TRBD1. CDR3 size: 14 residues. Germline CDR1 is MDHEN and CDR2 is SYDVKM. Trimming removed 8 bases from V and 4 bases from J; junction bases left unmatched: 9. The CDR3 here is CASRPQGEVTEAFF. The DNA of the CDR3 is TGTGCCAGCCGCCCACAGGGGGAGGTCACTGAAGCTTTCTTT.

The chain uses TRBV15 and TRBJ2-5; perhaps TRBD1 as D (5 bases). Germline V lookup: CDR1 LNHNV, CDR2 YYDKDF (reference sequence). The V end was cut by 0 bases, the J end by 2 bases, with 10 bases between. The CDR3 loop spans 15 amino acids. The CDR3 region has the DNA TGTGCCACCAGCAGAGATCACGCAGGGCAAGAGACCCAGTACTTC. It is translated as CATSRDHAGQETQYF.

The V call is TRBV28, the J call TRBJ1-5; 7 bases are a match to TRBD1. V lost 5 bases, J lost 16 bases, and 14 bases stayed unmatched. Germline V gene lookup returns CDR1 MDHEN and CDR2 SYDVKM. The CDR3 consists of 13 residues. The CDR3 is CASSRVLGTVNHF. The CDR3 DNA sequence: TGTGCCAGCAGTAGAGTTCTTGGGACAGTCAATCATTTT.

V usage is TRBV29-1 and J usage is TRBJ2-2, with a tentative D call TRBD2 (6 bases). Per germline, CDR1 SQVTM and CDR2 ANQGSEA. V shed 7 bases and J shed 2 bases, with 14 bases lying between them. This CDR3 has 14 residues. This chain's CDR3 is CSAWTTRNTGELFF. DNA for the CDR3: TGCAGCGCCTGGACTACTAGAAACACCGGGGAGCTGTTTTTT.

The chain recombines TRBV11-2 with TRBJ2-5, with 7 nucleotides matching TRBD1. CDR3 size: 15 residues. Per the germline V gene, CDR1 is SGHAT and CDR2 is FQNNGV. Trimming removed 4 bases from V and 0 bases from J; junction bases left unmatched: 5. The CDR3 reads CASSSWTGNQETQYF. CDR3 sequence (DNA): TGTGCCAGCAGCTCCTGGACAGGCAACCAAGAGACCCAGTACTTC.

This chain connects TRBV6-5 to TRBJ2-2; possibly TRBD2 for D (6 bases). Per the germline V gene, CDR1 is MNHEY and CDR2 is SVGAGI. This CDR3 spans 13 amino acids. The germline V and J ends were trimmed by 6 bases and 11 bases, with 16 bases remaining between them. In DNA form, the CDR3 reads TGTGCCAGCAGCTCCGGGGAGGCCAGAGAGCTGTTTTTT. It yields the protein CASSSGEARELFF.

This rearrangement joins TRBV27 to TRBJ2-3, with D tentatively TRBD1 (6 bases). The germline V and J ends were trimmed by 6 bases and 0 bases, with 10 bases remaining between them. Germline values: CDR1 MNHEY, CDR2 SMNVEV (reference sequence). The CDR3 sequence is 14 residues long. DNA of the CDR3: TGTGCCAGCAGGGCAGGGGCTAGCACAGATACGCAGTATTTT. It is translated as CASRAGASTDTQYF.

The CDR3 DNA reads TGTGCCAGCAGCCAAGGGTCCGGGACTAGCGTGACAGATACGCAGTATTTT. It specifies CASSQGSGTSVTDTQYF. This chain joins TRBV4-2 and TRBJ2-3; 10 bases fit TRBD2. The CDR3 loop spans 17 amino acids. The trim removed 1 base at V and 3 bases at J, leaving 7 bases unmatched. Germline CDR1 reads LGHNA; CDR2 reads YNFKEQ.